This T cell receptor beta chain emerged from a study of T cell repertoires in cytomegalovirus infection. Looking at the study overall: It was the public TCR beta signatures that indicated both CMV infection and matching HLA type.

TCRdb re-analysed the reads in MiXCR, keeping a single row per CDR3 protein. The table includes around 320,000 distinct CDR3 sequences, over 7.5% detected once. Study findings and constraints: HLA-C-restricted TCR beta clonotypes specific for CMV led the ex vivo response.

This clonotype was seen at least ten times. What it binds is not known. The sequencing input was PBMCs. The origin of this receptor is a human donor in good health (CMV status not recorded). Some clones in this sample may be carry-over from other donors' samples.

The DNA for the CDR3 is TGTGCCAGCAGCCCACTAGCGGGGGGATTACCCTACGAGCAGTACTTC. This translates into CASSPLAGGLPYEQYF. The chain has TRBV7-2 and TRBJ2-7, with TRBD2 matching 12 bases. J gave up 2 bases and V 5 bases, and 7 bases lay outside the gene matches. Germline lookup yields CDR1 SGHTA and CDR2 FQGNSA. CDR3 length equals 16 residues.